This TCR beta chain was identified during a study of T-cell memory formation after mild COVID-19. Overall study findings and caveats: A second wave expanding day 15 to 37 was CD4+-biased; contracting clones were balanced.

Remarks on this clonotype: Its antigen is not identified.

The germline V gene encodes CDR1 SGHAT and CDR2 FQNNGV. V lost 2 bases and J lost 6; bases outside the gene matches: 11. This CDR3 contains 17 residues. TCRdb reanalysed the 5' RACE reads using MiXCR and keeps one entry per CDR3 protein. This sample has 350,000 to 500,000 distinct CDR3 sequences, with more than 20% found just once. Source material: PBMCs or a T cell subset sorted from them (not recorded which). The sequence was obtained from an adult woman who had mild COVID-19 (a few samples of this study predate the infection). Cell type and time point are not known. The chain is built from TRBV11-2 and TRBJ2-1, with 9 bases matching TRBD1. CDR3 nucleotides: TGTGCCAGCAGCTTACATGTCGACAGGGGGAGCGGCAATGAGCAGTTCTTC. This codes for CASSLHVDRGSGNEQFF.